Presented here are 7 T cell receptor beta chains from one specimen sequenced in a study of blood T cell repertoires in COVID-19. Sequencing used immunoSEQ multiplex PCR; TCRdb keeps in-frame clones, though not all of them. The sample lists under 100,000 clones; around 92% were seen once. The sample was peripheral blood. The source of these receptors is a woman aged 60-70 years with active COVID-19.

The gene calls are TRBV25-1 and TRBJ2-2; D is possibly TRBD1 (6 bases). Germline assignment: CDR1 MGHDK and CDR2 SYGVNS. Between the trimmed V and J ends, which lost 8 bases and 4 bases, there was a span of 14 bases. The CDR3 loop spans 14 amino acids. CDR3 DNA: TGTGCCAGCGGAAACCCAGGGGTCACCGGGGAGCTGTTTTTT. It translates to CASGNPGVTGELFF.

The DNA of the CDR3 is TGTGCCAGCAGCTTAAGGGGGAATGAGCAGCCCCAGCATTTT. Its translation is CASSLRGNEQPQHF. The chain recombines TRBV7-2 with TRBJ1-5; possible D gene TRBD1, 6 bases. The ends were cut back, 2 bases at V and 7 bases at J, with 12 bases in the middle. The CDR3 covers 14 residues. Germline V gene lookup returns CDR1 SGHTA and CDR2 FQGNSA.

This clone is labeled large. The rearrangement uses TRBV7-9 and TRBJ2-1; 8 nucleotides match TRBD1. Looked up from germline, CDR1 is SEHNR and CDR2 is FQNEAQ (reference sequence). Trimming at V came to 5 bases and at J to 0 bases, leaving 3 bases not matched to a gene. The CDR3 extends over 15 amino acids. In DNA form, the CDR3 reads TGTGCCAGCAGCCGAGGACAGGGCTCCTACAATGAGCAGTTCTTC. Its protein is CASSRGQGSYNEQFF.

The chain combines TRBV6-1 with TRBJ2-1; D is unresolved. The V gene's germline CDR1 is MNHNS and CDR2 SASEGT. CDR3 length: 16 amino acids. V was trimmed by 1 base and J by 2 bases, leaving 12 bases between them. CDR3 region: CASSEEVGGPYNEQFF. The CDR3, as DNA: TGTGCCAGCAGTGAAGAGGTTGGCGGTCCCTACAATGAGCAGTTCTTC.

The CDR3 protein is CASSDPGQGEKNIQYF. The DNA for the CDR3 is TGTGCCAGCAGCGACCCGGGACAGGGGGAGAAAAACATTCAGTACTTC. The gene calls are TRBV6-6 and TRBJ2-4, with 11 bases matching TRBD1. The ends lost 6 bases at V and 4 bases at J; junction bases unmatched: 8. Germline values: CDR1 MNHNY, CDR2 SVGAGI (reference sequence). This CDR3 is 16 amino acids long.

The chain is built from TRBV12-5 and TRBJ2-7, with 10 bases lining up with TRBD1. Germline CDR1 reads LGHNT; CDR2 reads FRNRAP. The V segment lost 4 bases and the J segment 7 bases; nucleotides outside the gene matches: 10. This CDR3 has 15 amino acids. CDR3 loop: CASGSPRDRGGEQYF. CDR3 in DNA: TGTGCTAGTGGTTCCCCCAGGGACAGGGGCGGGGAGCAGTACTTC.

This chain links TRBV10-3 with TRBJ1-3, with 7 bases fitting TRBD1. The CDR3 covers 18 residues. V shed 5 bases, J shed 0 bases, and the junction held 13 bases outside the gene matches. CDR1 is ENHRY, CDR2 SYGVKD, per germline. The CDR3 nucleotides read TGTGCCATCAGTCCGGGACAGCGTCTCTCTTTCTCTGGAAACACCATATATTTT. This sequence encodes CAISPGQRLSFSGNTIYF.